The rows below give T cell receptor beta chains drawn from one sample of a study of Ad26.COV2.S vaccination and SARS-CoV-2 variants. Sequencing used immunoSEQ multiplex PCR; TCRdb keeps in-frame clones, though not all of them. The sample records 430,000 or so clones, 90% being singletons. Source: peripheral blood, taken in a trial of Ad26.COV2.S vaccine versus placebo. These receptors came from a person between 18 and 60 years old who received the Ad26.COV2.S COVID-19 vaccine or a placebo. Each CDR3 is given without its conserved first and last residue.

j_call: TRBJ2-7
v_call: TRBV11-1
cdr3_aa: ASSGPNYEQY

j_call: TRBJ2-7
v_call: TRBV28
cdr3_aa: ASTRAGTSYEQY

j_call: TRBJ1-1
v_call: TRBV27
cdr3_aa: ASSGQMNTEAF

j_call: TRBJ2-1
v_call: TRBV11-3
cdr3_aa: ASSPHKRGAYNEQF

j_call: TRBJ2-7
v_call: TRBV4-1
cdr3_aa: ASSQDGYEQY

j_call: TRBJ2-5
v_call: TRBV18
cdr3_aa: ASSPVGQETQY

j_call: TRBJ2-2
v_call: TRBV7-9
cdr3_aa: ASSLAGARLLANTGELF

j_call: TRBJ1-2
v_call: TRBV7-9
cdr3_aa: ASSLAGRAGANYGYT

j_call: TRBJ2-1
v_call: TRBV27
cdr3_aa: ASSFTSGRAMVEQF

j_call: TRBJ2-7
v_call: TRBV11-2
cdr3_aa: ASSLGLAGENSLSYEQY

j_call: TRBJ1-5
v_call: TRBV6-4
cdr3_aa: ASSSTPTLGQPQH

j_call: TRBJ2-5
v_call: TRBV25-1
cdr3_aa: ASSENPPRKTQY

j_call: TRBJ2-7
v_call: TRBV3-1/TRBV3-2
cdr3_aa: ASKPRSGRQQRASSYEQY

j_call: TRBJ2-2
v_call: TRBV19
cdr3_aa: ASMVGPGDVSGELF

j_call: TRBJ2-7
v_call: TRBV27
cdr3_aa: ASSPSGGGAYEQY

j_call: TRBJ2-1
v_call: TRBV11-2
cdr3_aa: ASRTLSYNEQF

j_call: TRBJ2-1
v_call: TRBV6-5
cdr3_aa: ASSYSHAASEQF

j_call: TRBJ1-2
v_call: TRBV5-1
cdr3_aa: ASSPDGAPNYGYT

j_call: TRBJ1-2
v_call: TRBV7-9
cdr3_aa: ASSLGGDNYGYT

j_call: TRBJ1-4
v_call: TRBV30
cdr3_aa: AWSVRVGIGGEKLF

j_call: TRBJ2-5
v_call: TRBV4-2
cdr3_aa: ASSQDRLAGGEETQY

j_call: TRBJ2-7
v_call: TRBV6-6
cdr3_aa: ASSYQLSSYEQY

j_call: TRBJ2-1
v_call: TRBV11-2
cdr3_aa: ASKPTSGNYEQF